This T cell receptor beta chain was captured in a study of blood T cells in healthy people across ages. The second PCR ran about 6 to 12 cycles with a sample-barcoded 5' primer and J-beta primers. TCRdb processed the 5' RACE reads anew with MiXCR; each CDR3 protein has one entry. Of about 1.5 million distinct CDR3 sequences in the sample, less than 45% were seen once. All donors came from Russia, were Caucasian and healthy, and spanned ages roughly 6 to 95. Isolated per sample were at least 7 million PBMCs. The receptor's source is a young woman in good health. The sequencing input was blood.

The CDR3 DNA reads TGTGCCAGCAGTTTGGGGGGACAGGGATTTGGCTACACCTTC. As protein: CASSLGGQGFGYTF. The V gene is TRBV27, the J gene TRBJ1-2; 9 nucleotides line up with TRBD1. The germline gives CDR1 MNHEY, CDR2 SMNVEV (reference sequence). Trimming took 3 bases from V and 7 from J; bases not matched to a gene: 6. This CDR3 has 14 residues.